These 14 T cell receptor beta chains came from one sample sequenced in a study of T cells in localized non-small cell lung cancer. Assay: immunoSEQ multiplex PCR; the TCRdb copy retains only in-frame clones and omits some. This table holds around 96,000 clones, approximately 90% found once. Specimen: PBMCs, collected before any cancer treatment. These receptors were obtained from a woman aged 35 to 69 with stage II squamous cell lung carcinoma.

Worth noting for this clone: Other DNA sequences within the sample encode an identical CDR3. This chain links TRBV4-1 with TRBJ1-5; the match to TRBD1 covers 8 bases. J gave up 6 bases and V 3 bases, and 10 bases lay outside the gene matches. This CDR3 has 16 residues. Looked up from germline, CDR1 is MGHRA and CDR2 is YSYEKL. The CDR3 here is CASSQAQGAPGQPQHF. The CDR3 nucleotides are TGCGCCAGCAGCCAGGCTCAGGGGGCGCCAGGTCAGCCCCAGCATTTT.

The chain uses TRBV5-6 and TRBJ1-6; D call uncertain. Trimming removed 4 bases at V and 12 bases at J, with 14 bases between. Germline V gene lookup returns CDR1 SGHDT and CDR2 YYEEEE. This CDR3 is built from 13 residues. The CDR3 DNA is TGTGCCAGCAGCCCCGGACCTAAAAAACCCCTCCACTTT. It codes for CASSPGPKKPLHF.

The gene calls are TRBV6-1 and TRBJ1-2, with D unresolved. CDR3 length: 14 amino acids. Germline V gene lookup returns CDR1 MNHNS and CDR2 SASEGT. The V end was cut by 0 bases, the J end by 7 bases, with 12 bases between. CDR3 protein: CASSEALGGRGYTF. The DNA of the CDR3 is TGTGCCAGCAGTGAAGCGCTTGGAGGGCGTGGCTACACCTTC.

The chain combines TRBV10-1 with TRBJ2-2; a weak D match, TRBD2 (6 bases). Germline V lookup: CDR1 WNHNN, CDR2 SYGVQD (reference sequence). V gave up 6 bases and J gave up 5 bases, with 13 bases separating them. CDR3 length equals 14 residues. CDR3 residues: CASSAGTWTGELFF. The CDR3 nucleotides are TGCGCCAGCAGCGCCGGGACTTGGACCGGGGAGCTGTTTTTT.

The chain employs TRBV27 and TRBJ2-7; TRBD1 is a possible D gene (7 bases). Trimming took 4 bases from V and 2 from J, leaving 15 bases between them. The CDR3 has 15 amino acids. Per germline, CDR1 MNHEY and CDR2 SMNVEV (reference sequence). The DNA for the CDR3 is TGTGCCAGCAGTTCCAGACAGGGAGGAGCCTACGAGCAGTACTTC. Translated, it gives CASSSRQGGAYEQYF.

The chain uses TRBV28 and TRBJ2-2; 7 nucleotides line up with TRBD2. The CDR3 has 18 residues. V lost 3 bases to trimming and J lost 1 base; unmatched junction nucleotides: 11. CDR1 is MDHEN, CDR2 SYDVKM, per germline. The CDR3 DNA reads as TGTGCCAGCAGTTTGTCGGGGGGTCGGACGGGGAACACCGGGGAGCTGTTTTTT. It translates to CASSLSGGRTGNTGELFF.

This sequence joins TRBV11-3 and TRBJ1-6; D unresolved. The germline V gene encodes CDR1 SGHNT and CDR2 YENEEA. This CDR3 spans 12 amino acids. Between the trimmed V and J ends, which lost 1 base and 8 bases, there was a span of 3 bases. In nucleotides, the CDR3 is TGTGCCAGCAGCTTAGGGGATTCACCCCTCCACTTT. Translated, it gives CASSLGDSPLHF.

V and J are TRBV19 and TRBJ2-3; D is perhaps TRBD1 (6 bases). CDR3 length: 16 residues. Per the germline V gene, CDR1 is LNHDA and CDR2 is SQIVND (reference sequence). V was shortened by 1 base and J by 2 bases, with 13 bases between the two germline ends. The CDR3 DNA follows: TGTGCCAGTAGTATAGGTCGACAGGTTTTCACAGATACGCAGTATTTT. Translation: CASSIGRQVFTDTQYF.

This clone showed up just once. A much larger clone is a single base away; this may be a read error. Other DNA sequences in the same sample also yield this CDR3. V usage is TRBV6-6 and J usage is TRBJ2-2; no clear D gene. The CDR3 contains 13 residues. Trimming took off 0 bases at V and 5 bases at J, with 4 bases between the two ends. Germline V lookup: CDR1 MNHNY, CDR2 SVGAGI (reference sequence). The CDR3 here is CASSYSGTGELFF. The CDR3 DNA follows: TGTGCCAGCAGTTACTCTGGGACCGGGGAGCTGTTTTTT.

In DNA, the CDR3 is TGTGCCAGCACCACGAACCCTCTTCAGCCCCAGCATTTT. It codes for CASTTNPLQPQHF. The V gene is TRBV19, the J gene TRBJ1-5; D remains ambiguous. CDR1 and CDR2 (germline): LNHDA, SQIVND (reference sequence). The germline V and J ends were trimmed by 9 bases and 6 bases, with 15 bases remaining between them. This CDR3 region has 13 residues.

Here the CDR3 reads CSVQESNQPQHF. The CDR3 nucleotides read TGCAGCGTACAGGAGAGCAATCAGCCCCAGCATTTT. The chain joins TRBV29-1 to TRBJ1-5; maybe TRBD1 (5 bases). V lost 6 bases and J 1 base, leaving 7 bases between the germline ends. CDR3 length: 12 residues. Germline V CDR1 and CDR2: SQVTM, ANQGSEA. Full variable domain (remainder filled in from reference TRBV29-1 and TRBJ1-5): SAVISQKPSRDICQRGTSLTIQCQVDSQVTMMFWYRQQPGQSLTLIATANQGSEATYESGFVIDKFPISRPNLTFSTLTVSNMSPEDSSIYLCSVQESNQPQHFGDGTRLSIL.

The gene calls are TRBV28 and TRBJ1-2; 7 bases match TRBD1. The CDR3 runs to 14 residues. In germline, CDR1 is MDHEN, CDR2 SYDVKM. The ends lost 6 bases at V and 7 bases at J; junction bases unmatched: 11. In DNA, the CDR3 is TGTGCCAGCAGCCATTCTGGGCAGGGGGGTGGCTACACCTTC. Encoded protein: CASSHSGQGGGYTF.

The chain employs TRBV7-9 and TRBJ1-1; D remains ambiguous. Between the trimmed V and J ends, which lost 0 bases and 5 bases, there was a span of 4 bases. The CDR3 totals 12 residues. From germline, CDR1 is SEHNR and CDR2 FQNEAQ (reference sequence). The CDR3: CASSLAVTEAFF. The DNA for the CDR3 is TGTGCCAGCAGCTTAGCGGTTACTGAAGCTTTCTTT.

CDR3 in amino acids: CASSEPVTYF. The CDR3, as DNA: TGTGCCAGCAGTGAGCCCGTTACGTACTTC. The rearrangement uses TRBV6-1 and TRBJ2-7, with unresolved D. Trimming left V 3 bases short and J 12 bases short, with 9 bases between. Looked up from germline, CDR1 is MNHNS and CDR2 is SASEGT. The CDR3 has 10 residues.